This T cell receptor beta chain appears in the sequencing data of a study of response to subunit inactivated influenza vaccine (dated by TCRdb to 2017 to 2018). Regarding the study in general: Deep quantitative T cell receptor repertoire profiling was used in the study to track responses to a trivalent subunit inactivated influenza vaccine.

Overall study results and their limits: The authors suggested that each seasonal influenza vaccination may recruit only a limited number of new T cells.

This clonotype was recorded many times. It has no known antigen specificity. Per-nucleotide qualities are absent, and no much larger clonotype sits a single base away. Receptor libraries were prepared by RT-PCR. The sequencer listed for this sample is Illumina HiSeq 2500. TCRdb reanalyzed the raw reads on its own, using fastp at Q25 for trimming and MiXCR for clone calling, and kept in-frame beta chains. Each record represents a unique CDR3 protein, reported with the most common genes and DNA among its rows. This sample comprises approximately 490,000 distinct CDR3 sequences, approximately 7.7% of them detected only once. In total, the top ten clones hold about an eighth of the sample. Counted from cysteine to phenylalanine, this CDR3 has 13 amino acids. CDR3 DNA only is kept here, 39 bases in frame from base 1. The junction carries 16 bases between V and J, which are trimmed by 5 bases and 6 bases respectively. From a lookup of the germline V gene (reference sequence), CDR1 and CDR2 are DFQATT and SNEGSKA.

The V and J segments used are TRBV20-1 and TRBJ2-5, and perhaps TRBD2 as D gene, on 5 matching bases. The sequence was collected from a man between 50 and 70 years old who received an inactivated influenza vaccine. Donor details come from another sample of the same person, matched by shared clones. Sequenced material: PBMCs from blood, taken less than 25 months after vaccination. The CDR3 in this case is CSAPRAGVKTQYF. DNA sequence: TGCAGTGCTCCGAGGGCAGGAGTAAAGACCCAGTACTTC.